This T cell receptor beta chain was documented in a study of blood T cell repertoires in COVID-19 (dated by TCRdb to 2018 to 2021). With respect to the entire study: The collaborator samples originated in the United States, Italy and Spain and spanned the acute and convalescent phases of COVID-19. The prospective study material was composed of cDNA or gDNA derived from T cells, B-cell-depleted T cells, or PBMCs. Subjects who had been exposed to COVID-19, were actively infected with it, or had recovered from it provided the deeply sampled blood TCRbeta repertoires that made up the dataset. A freely available public database, intended as a resource for researchers studying the immune response to SARS-CoV-2, is where the repertoires were released. Samples were obtained from the ongoing ImmuneRACE study (first 160 participants) and from 1,200 or so subjects provided by 6 global collaborators. Sample metadata almost always included a de-identified subject ID, COVID-19 status, age in years and sex. Where available, HLA class I and class II types were obtained from metadata supplied by the sample provider rather than from assay-based typing.

Overall results and qualifications from the work: The quantity of clinical and demographic metadata differed by source and by participant and was supplied without curation.

TCRbeta CDR3 regions were amplified from genomic DNA by means of the immunoSEQ Assay, a bias-controlled multiplex PCR. Processing in the source paper ran as follows. The number of nucleated cells in each sample was estimated by amplification of reference gene primers within the assay. To quantify the absolute abundance of each unique TCRbeta CDR3 rearrangement, sequence reads were collapsed and filtered. Productive Simpson clonality was computed per sample as the square root of Simpson's diversity index over productive rearrangements. In its TCRdb copy, this immuneACCESS table keeps in-frame sequences only and misses some clones. Where compared with another copy, unresolved V genes explain less than half of these, and the others have no known cause. V, J and clone size were drawn from that table, and D and trimming were deduced from the DNA. This sample comprises just over 250,000 clones, roughly 86% of them detected only once. The top ten constitute about 10% of the sample.

Another Seattle source contributed samples from volunteer blood donors who had recovered from COVID-19. Whole blood was collected in K2EDTA tubes by collaborating institutions according to the institutions' own protocols. For TCRbeta analysis, collaborators shipped samples as frozen whole blood, isolated PBMCs, or DNA extracted from either of those sample types. The CDR3 contains 16 residues, cysteine and phenylalanine counted. Only CDR3 DNA remains: 48 bases, in frame from the first base. Unmatched junction bases come to 12, with V trimmed by 6 bases and J by 7 bases. Via the germline V gene (reference sequence), CDR1 is SSHAT and CDR2 FNYEAQ. Note on this clone: Its specific antigen is unknown. Base-call qualities are not available, and no considerably larger clone is one nucleotide away.

The chain is assembled from TRBV7-7 and TRBJ2-3, and TRBD2 aligns with 11 junction nucleotides. Sequenced: peripheral blood. This receptor was identified in a man in his forties who had recovered from COVID-19. CDR3 protein: CASSESLAGGWNTQYF. The sequence in DNA is TGTGCCAGCAGTGAATCCCTAGCGGGAGGTTGGAATACGCAGTATTTT.